The source of this T cell receptor beta chain is a study of glioma-infiltrating T cells. Study-wide context: Glioblastomas were WHO grade IV, sampled at first diagnosis; low-grade were grade II. Target coverage was about 4.5- to 11-fold for some 1 million blood T cells.

This clonotype has just a few counts. Amplification of TCR alpha and beta CDR3 regions from RNA used iRepertoire nested multiplex PCR. One entry per CDR3 protein, called by TCRdb with MiXCR from the multiplex PCR reads. The sample has roughly 350,000 distinct CDR3 sequences, approximately 42% seen once; the top ten hold around 12%. The CDR3 covers 14 residues. Germline-derived CDR1 and CDR2 are SGHRS and YFSETQ. After removal of 4 bases from V and 2 bases from J, the junction contained 4 bases not matched to a gene. The sequenced material came from glioma tissue, nonneoplastic brain tissue, or PBMCs (not recorded which). The rearrangement links TRBV5-1 to TRBJ1-1; TRBD1 agrees at 8 bases. The TCR sequence derives from a human donor with low-grade glioma or glioblastoma, undergoing nonglioma brain surgery, or in good health (not recorded which). The CDR3 sequence is CASSGQGGNTEAFF. Here the CDR3 DNA reads TGCGCCAGCAGCGGACAGGGTGGCAACACTGAAGCTTTCTTT.